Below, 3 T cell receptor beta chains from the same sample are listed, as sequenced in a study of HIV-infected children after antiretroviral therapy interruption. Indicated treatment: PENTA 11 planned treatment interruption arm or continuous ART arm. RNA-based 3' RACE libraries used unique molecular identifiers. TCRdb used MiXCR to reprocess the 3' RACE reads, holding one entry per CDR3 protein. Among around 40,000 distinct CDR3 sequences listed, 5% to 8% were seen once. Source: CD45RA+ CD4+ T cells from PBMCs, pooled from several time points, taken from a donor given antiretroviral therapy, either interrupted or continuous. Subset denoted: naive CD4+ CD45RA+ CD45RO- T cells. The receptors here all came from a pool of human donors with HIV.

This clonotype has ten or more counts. The CDR3 nucleotides read TGCAGTGCTAGTCGCCTAGGGGGGGGCAATGAGCAGTTCTTC. As protein: CSASRLGGGNEQFF. The rearrangement joins TRBV20-1 to TRBJ2-1; D might be TRBD2 (7 bases). The CDR3 covers 14 residues. The V and J ends lost 3 bases and 6 bases respectively, with 15 bases between them. CDR1 and CDR2 (germline): DFQATT, SNEGSKA (reference sequence).

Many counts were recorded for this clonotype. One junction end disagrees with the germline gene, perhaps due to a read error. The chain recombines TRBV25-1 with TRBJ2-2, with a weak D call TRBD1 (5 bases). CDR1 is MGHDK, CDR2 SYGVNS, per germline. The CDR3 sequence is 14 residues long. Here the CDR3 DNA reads TGTGCCAGCAGTCTGGACACCAACACCGGGCAGCTCTACTTT. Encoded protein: CASSLDTNTGQLYF.

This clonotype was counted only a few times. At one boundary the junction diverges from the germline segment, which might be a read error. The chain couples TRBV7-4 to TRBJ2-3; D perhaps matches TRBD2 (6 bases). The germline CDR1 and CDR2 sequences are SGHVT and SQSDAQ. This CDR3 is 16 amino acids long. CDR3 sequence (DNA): TGTGCCAGCAGCTTCCGGGACTGGGCTAGTGCAGAAACGCTGTATTTT. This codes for CASSFRDWASAETLYF.